This T cell receptor beta chain emerged from a study of cytomegalovirus exposure and HLA in healthy donors. Study at large: It was reported in a later analysis that the same platform had been used for the 120 or so validation repertoires as for the roughly 700 first-cohort repertoires.

About this clone: Antigen unknown.

Whole-study findings and limits: There were fewer than 200 TCR beta chains listed as cytomegalovirus-associated. With high specificity and sensitivity, the classifier reportedly diagnosed cytomegalovirus status. Across donors, most TCRs were seen rarely, yet some public ones were widespread.

Method: immunoSEQ multiplex PCR; TCRdb's copy keeps in-frame clones and lacks some. There are about 150,000 clones in the sample; approximately 86% occur only once, and about 22% lies in the top ten. Germline loops: CDR1 MNHEY, CDR2 SVGAGI. V shed 7 bases and J shed 6 bases, with 16 bases lying between them. The CDR3 length is 15 residues. The TCR comes from a man younger than 35 in good health and CMV-seropositive. This sequence joins TRBV6-5 and TRBJ1-6; TRBD1 is a possible D gene (6 bases). The specimen sequenced was PBMCs. The CDR3 bases are TGTGCCAGCACTCTACTACAGGGACGTAATTCACCCCTCCACTTT. It encodes CASTLLQGRNSPLHF.